The T cell receptor beta chain described here comes from a study of T cell responses to AZD1222 COVID-19 vaccine. Here immunoSEQ multiplex PCR was the method, and the copy in TCRdb shows in-frame clones only, minus some. The sample has about 170,000 clones; 80% to 90% are singletons. V shed 3 bases and J shed 7 bases, with 13 bases lying between them. This CDR3 contains 13 residues. Germline V lookup: CDR1 SQVTM, CDR2 ANQGSEA. This chain joins TRBV29-1 and TRBJ1-5, with D tentatively TRBD1 (5 bases). This sequence was found in an adult in good health. Sequencing was performed on peripheral blood, taken on day 0 of AZD1222 vaccination. CDR3 amino acids: CSVESGTDQPQHF. CDR3 nucleotide sequence: TGCAGCGTTGAGTCCGGGACGGACCAGCCCCAGCATTTT.